The present T cell receptor beta chain was sequenced within a study of molecular identifiers for immune sequencing clone quantification. Study in general: Replicate experiments divided RNA from 20,000 or 100,000 naive CD8 cells into five parts and sequenced four. Study conclusions and caveats: For highly expanded clones, sizes could be underestimated when identical TCR molecules share a barcode. Spike-in Jurkat TCR RNA from a single cell reportedly registered among 950,000 or so naive cells.

MiXCR, applied by TCRdb to the PCR reads, yields one record per CDR3 protein. The sample includes about half a million distinct CDR3 sequences, roughly 23% seen only once; the top ten take 0.7% to 0.95%. Remarks on this clonotype: Its antigen is as yet unknown.

CDR3 length: 17 amino acids. V trimming: 7 bases; J trimming: 3 bases; junction bases outside the gene matches: 12. CDR1 is SNHLY and CDR2 is FYNNEI in the germline V gene. Sorting selected naive CD8 T cells with a CD8+CD4-CCR7+CD45RA+ phenotype. The source material was naive CD8+ T cells from blood, with Jurkat cell RNA spiked in. Indicated subset: FACS-sorted CD8+CD4-CCR7+CD45RA+ naive T cells. The chain links TRBV2 to TRBJ2-2, with 9 bases that match TRBD1. The origin of this receptor is a human donor in good health. Some libraries in this study had Jurkat cell RNA spiked in. CDR3 sequence: CASKEIGTGHDTGELFF. CDR3 coding DNA: TGTGCCAGCAAAGAGATAGGGACAGGGCACGACACCGGGGAGCTGTTTTTT.